This TCR beta chain was captured in a study of vaccination and CD4 T cells after COVID-19. About the study: Post-COVID draws followed diagnosis by a median around 100 days (range 35 to 161).

After removal of 0 bases from V and 4 bases from J, the junction contained 9 bases not matched to a gene. There are 17 residues in the CDR3. Germline values: CDR1 DFQATT, CDR2 SNEGSKA (reference sequence). This clonotype was seen only a few times. Its antigen is unidentified. General observations from the study: Only relatively few convalescent patients were studied, and early post-infection timepoints were not analyzed.

The treatment: roughly 10-day PBMC culture with coronavirus spike peptide pools or control peptides (ViraFEST assay). Unexposed donor CD4+ T cells predated the COVID-19 pandemic, collected 2011-2018. TCR sequencing followed the expansion of antigen-specific T cells with peptide pools in ViraFEST. The Oncomine TCR Beta short-read assay sequenced DNA from cultured CD4+ T cells. From cultured CD4+ T cells, genomic DNA was extracted. MiXCR was run by TCRdb on the PCR reads, yielding one entry per CDR3 protein. The sample contains approximately 10,000 distinct CDR3 sequences, more than 35% of which appear only once.

The sample was CD4+ T cells from blood, cultured in vitro. This sequence was found in a human donor in good health. V is TRBV20-1 and J is TRBJ2-1; 10 nucleotides agree with TRBD2. CDR3: CSARDWSGRVAYNEQFF. CDR3 coding DNA: TGCAGTGCTAGAGATTGGAGCGGGAGGGTCGCTTACAATGAGCAGTTCTTC.